These T cell receptor beta chains were read from a single sample in a study of cytomegalovirus exposure and HLA in healthy donors. TCRdb's copy holds only in-frame clones and misses some; the assay was immunoSEQ multiplex PCR. Here the sample spans some 320,000 clones, roughly 90% being singletons. The sequencing input was PBMCs. These receptors originate from a woman aged 30 to 39 in good health and CMV-seropositive. The CDR3 runs from the conserved cysteine through the conserved F or W. The D gene is left open where the match is weak. Some rows mark clone size as missing; the rest say once, few, many or name a class of expanded clone.

>TRBV28|TRBJ2-5|NA|NA
CASSPPLQGGETQYF
TGTGCCAGCAGTCCTCCCCTTCAGGGGGGGGAGACCCAGTACTTC
>TRBV7-2|TRBJ2-7|TRBD1|NA
CASSRRDRGISDEQYF
TGTGCCAGCAGCCGCCGGGACAGGGGTATCTCGGACGAGCAGTACTTC
>TRBV27|TRBJ2-7|TRBD1|NA
CASSFTTGTGSYEQYF
TGTGCCAGCAGTTTCACCACCGGGACAGGCTCCTACGAGCAGTACTTC
>TRBV4-1|TRBJ2-1|NA|NA
CASSPRGDEQFF
TGCGCCAGCAGCCCTCGGGGCGATGAGCAGTTCTTC
>TRBV4-2|TRBJ2-7|TRBD2|NA
CASSQEGTSGPLFYEQYF
TGTGCCAGCAGCCAAGAGGGGACTAGCGGACCCCTTTTCTACGAGCAGTACTTC
>TRBV7-8|TRBJ2-1|NA|NA
CASSRNTQGKIVNEQFF
TGTGCCAGCAGCCGGAATACACAGGGTAAGATAGTAAATGAGCAGTTCTTC
>TRBV4-2|TRBJ1-1|NA|NA
CASSQEQYSYTEAFF
TGTGCCAGCAGCCAAGAACAATACAGCTACACTGAAGCTTTCTTT
>TRBV9|TRBJ2-7|NA|NA
CASSANYGTIYEQYF
TGTGCCAGCAGCGCAAACTACGGTACCATTTACGAGCAGTACTTC
>TRBV2|TRBJ1-2|NA|NA
CAGKGPIFYGYTF
TGTGCCGGAAAGGGTCCTATCTTCTATGGCTACACCTTC
>TRBV5-1|TRBJ1-6|NA|NA
CASSLRDSSRASYNSPLHF
TGCGCCAGCAGCTTGCGGGACTCCTCGAGGGCCTCCTATAATTCACCCCTCCACTTT
>TRBV19|TRBJ2-7|TRBD1|few
CASSNPTGDLHEQYF
TGTGCCAGTAGTAACCCGACAGGGGACCTACACGAGCAGTACTTC
>TRBV20-1|TRBJ2-5|NA|NA
CSGRLQETQYF
TGCAGTGGTAGACTCCAAGAGACCCAGTACTTC
>TRBV29-1|TRBJ1-2|NA|few
CQGFDSYGYTF
TGCCAGGGGTTTGACAGCTATGGCTACACCTTC
>TRBV7-7|TRBJ1-3|NA|NA
CASSLGAGGNTIYF
TGTGCCAGCAGCTTAGGGGCAGGGGGAAACACCATATATTTT
>TRBV9|TRBJ1-2|NA|NA
CASSLSTRRGYTF
TGTGCCAGCAGCCTAAGTACCCGGCGAGGCTACACCTTC
>TRBV7-3|TRBJ1-2|TRBD1|few
CASSLGTGNGYTF
TGTGCCAGCAGCCTGGGGACAGGCAATGGCTACACCTTC
>TRBV7-2|TRBJ2-2|TRBD2|once
CASSFPREGPPTGELFF
TGTGCCAGCAGCTTTCCCAGGGAGGGCCCCCCGACCGGGGAGCTGTTTTTT
>TRBV27|TRBJ2-7|NA|NA
CASSLGARVTYEQYF
TGTGCCAGCAGTTTAGGAGCCCGAGTCACCTACGAGCAGTACTTC
>TRBV7-3|TRBJ2-4|TRBD1|NA
CASSFGTGGLDPVENIQYF
TGTGCCAGCAGCTTCGGGACAGGGGGCCTTGACCCGGTCGAAAACATTCAGTACTTC
>TRBV30|TRBJ1-2|NA|NA
CAWSVLGLYGYTF
TGTGCCTGGAGTGTTTTGGGACTATATGGCTACACCTTC
>TRBV4-1|TRBJ2-5|NA|few
CASSHGFVLETQYF
TGCGCCAGCAGCCACGGGTTTGTTTTGGAGACCCAGTACTTC
>TRBV5-1|TRBJ2-5|TRBD2|NA
CASSDGSGNQETQYF
TGCGCCAGCAGCGACGGAAGCGGGAACCAGGAGACCCAGTACTTC
>TRBV5-1|TRBJ2-3|TRBD2|NA
CASSLSGGATDTQYF
TGCGCCAGCAGCCTGAGCGGGGGGGCCACAGATACGCAGTATTTT
>TRBV21-1|TRBJ2-7|NA|NA
CASSPHDRDKADEQYF
TGTGCCAGCAGCCCACACGACAGGGACAAAGCCGACGAGCAGTACTTC
>TRBV9|TRBJ2-3|TRBD2|NA
CASSGTSGRFPDTQYF
TGTGCCAGCAGCGGCACTAGCGGGAGGTTCCCAGATACGCAGTATTTT
>TRBV28|TRBJ2-1|NA|NA
CASSPLAGSYNEQFF
TGTGCCAGCAGTCCACTAGCAGGCTCCTACAATGAGCAGTTCTTC
>TRBV19|TRBJ1-2|NA|NA
CASSTPRASREYGYTF
TGTGCCAGTAGTACCCCCAGGGCCTCCCGCGAATATGGCTACACCTTC
>TRBV5-8|TRBJ2-3|TRBD2|NA
CASRAGGFTDTQYF
TGTGCCAGCCGCGCGGGGGGTTTCACAGATACGCAGTATTTT
>TRBV7-2|TRBJ1-5|NA|NA
CASSLSSGGGLQPQHF
TGTGCCAGCAGCTTAAGTTCCGGTGGGGGGCTTCAGCCCCAGCATTTT
>TRBV27|TRBJ1-1|NA|once
CASSFWYRDLNTEAFF
TGTGCCAGCAGTTTTTGGTACAGGGACCTGAACACTGAAGCTTTCTTT
>TRBV30|TRBJ1-1|NA|NA
CAWNRRGRATEAFF
TGTGCCTGGAACCGGCGTGGTCGAGCCACTGAAGCTTTCTTT
>TRBV4-1|TRBJ2-5|NA|NA
CASSHREGEETQYF
TGCGCCAGCAGCCACAGGGAAGGAGAAGAGACCCAGTACTTC
>TRBV15|TRBJ2-1|TRBD1|NA
CATSRVPGTGRANEQFF
TGTGCCACCAGCAGAGTCCCCGGGACAGGTAGAGCAAATGAGCAGTTCTTC
>TRBV4-3|TRBJ2-7|TRBD2|NA
CASSQVAGGSYEQYF
TGCGCCAGCAGCCAAGTGGCGGGAGGGTCCTACGAGCAGTACTTC
>TRBV11-2|TRBJ2-7|TRBD2|NA
CASSPQRGDSTEQYF
TGTGCCAGCAGCCCCCAGCGGGGGGATAGCACCGAGCAGTACTTC
>TRBV9|TRBJ1-1|NA|once
CASSVVSGGGLSNTEAFF
TGTGCCAGCAGCGTAGTGTCTGGGGGAGGACTATCGAACACTGAAGCTTTCTTT
>TRBV19|TRBJ2-1|NA|NA
CASSIGVEQFF
TGTGCCAGTAGTATTGGTGTTGAGCAGTTCTTC
>TRBV13|TRBJ2-7|TRBD1|once
CASSPPGQGDYEQYF
TGTGCCAGCAGCCCGCCGGGACAGGGGGACTACGAGCAGTACTTC
>TRBV6-5|TRBJ2-3|NA|NA
CASRPPPPGDTQYF
TGTGCCAGCAGGCCCCCACCCCCGGGAGATACGCAGTATTTT
>TRBV2|TRBJ1-2|TRBD1|NA
CANRDRDYGYTF
TGTGCCAACAGGGACAGGGACTATGGCTACACCTTC
>TRBV6-5|TRBJ1-4|NA|NA
CASKDGGWDEKLFF
TGTGCCAGCAAGGATGGGGGGTGGGATGAAAAACTGTTTTTT
>TRBV4-2|TRBJ2-1|NA|few
CASSHPSERGNEQFF
TGTGCCAGCAGCCATCCTAGCGAGCGAGGCAATGAGCAGTTCTTC
>TRBV14|TRBJ1-6|NA|NA
CASSQEGPGYNSPLHF
TGTGCCAGCAGCCAAGAGGGTCCAGGATATAATTCACCCCTCCACTTT
>TRBV7-2|TRBJ1-2|NA|NA
CASSAAFSGDYGYTF
TGTGCCAGCAGCGCCGCATTTTCTGGGGACTATGGCTACACCTTC
>TRBV9|TRBJ1-2|TRBD1|NA
CASSDRQGDGYTF
TGTGCCAGCAGCGATAGACAGGGGGATGGCTACACCTTC
>TRBV28|TRBJ1-5|TRBD1|NA
CASSSGDRGHQPQHF
TGTGCCAGCAGTTCCGGGGACAGGGGGCATCAGCCCCAGCATTTT
>TRBV29-1|TRBJ2-2|TRBD2|NA
CSAGLAGSGGELFF
TGCAGCGCCGGACTAGCGGGGTCGGGCGGGGAGCTGTTTTTT
>TRBV7-2|TRBJ2-7|NA|NA
CASSLGPGSSYEQYF
TGTGCCAGCAGCTTAGGGCCGGGGAGCTCCTACGAGCAGTACTTC
>TRBV15|TRBJ2-3|TRBD2|NA
CATSRDVGSGRGTDTQYF
TGTGCCACCAGCAGAGATGTGGGTAGCGGGAGAGGCACAGATACGCAGTATTTT
>TRBV12-5|TRBJ2-1|TRBD2|NA
CASGLVLGTNSYNEQFF
TGTGCTAGTGGTTTGGTACTGGGGACTAATTCCTACAATGAGCAGTTCTTC
>TRBV30|TRBJ2-2|NA|NA
CAWSIVAGELFF
TGTGCCTGGAGCATTGTTGCCGGGGAGCTGTTTTTT
>TRBV5-1|TRBJ2-3|NA|NA
CASSLQGSTDTQYF
TGCGCCAGCAGCTTGCAGGGTAGCACAGATACGCAGTATTTT
>TRBV7-2|TRBJ2-7|NA|NA
CASSPSRVLNYEQYF
TGTGCCAGCAGCCCAAGCCGGGTCCTGAACTACGAGCAGTACTTC
>TRBV2|TRBJ1-4|NA|once
CASSDFATNEKLFF
TGTGCCAGCAGTGATTTTGCAACTAATGAAAAACTGTTTTTT
>TRBV9|TRBJ2-2|NA|NA
CASSVGTSLTGELFF
TGTGCCAGCAGCGTAGGCACTAGCCTCACCGGGGAGCTGTTTTTT
>TRBV30|TRBJ1-1|NA|NA
CAWRGRGGMNTEAFF
TGTGCCTGGAGGGGTAGGGGGGGAATGAACACTGAAGCTTTCTTT
>TRBV13|TRBJ2-7|TRBD1|NA
CASSVQGVYEQYF
TGTGCCAGCAGCGTACAGGGGGTCTACGAGCAGTACTTC